This T cell receptor (beta chain) is from a study of OX40 agonist ivuxolimab in advanced cancers. Produced via immunoSEQ multiplex PCR; TCRdb's table is partial and in-frame only. The repertoire holds 70,000 to 80,000 clones, around 87% seen once, with approximately 1.3% in the top ten. This clone has only one observation. The V gene lost 4 bases and the J gene lost 4 bases, with 25 bases spanning the gap. The CDR3 spans 18 residues. Germline V gene data show CDR1 as MDHEN and CDR2 as SYDVKM. The TCR comes from an adult with an advanced solid tumor such as melanoma, head and neck, liver or kidney cancer. The sequenced sample was CD4+ or CD8+ T cells sorted from blood, obtained in a trial of the OX40 agonist ivuxolimab. The chain employs TRBV28 and TRBJ1-1; perhaps TRBD1 as D (6 bases). CDR3 sequence: CASSSPSTPGAWGTEAFF. The CDR3 DNA reads TGTGCCAGCAGTTCCCCTTCTACACCGGGGGCTTGGGGCACTGAAGCTTTCTTT.